The clone carrying this TCR beta chain was seen repeatedly, ten times or more. As yet, its antigen is unknown. There were TCR beta CDR3 regions amplified from RNA transcripts. In the first-round RT-PCR of the TCR CDR3, the HTBI primer set was used. MiXCR was run by TCRdb on the multiplex PCR reads, yielding one entry per CDR3 protein. The sample includes about 740,000 distinct CDR3 sequences, around 15% of them seen just once. The data were taken from a study of T cells in Graves' hyperthyroidism and ophthalmopathy. Germline CDR1 SGHTA, CDR2 FQGTGA. The CDR3 is 15 residues long. The V gene end was trimmed by 0 bases and the J gene end by 4 bases; junction bases not matched to a gene: 2. Study conclusions and caveats: Model-based prediction identified ophthalmopathy a median around 6.5 months prior to its onset. Ophthalmopathy cases were set apart from stable hyperthyroidism by a 13 V-J model. In the blood, most expanded thyroid clonotypes above 0.001 appeared as well.

The authors took PBMCs from 10 ml fresh peripheral blood. This clonotype was obtained from a woman between 18 and 29 years old with Graves' hyperthyroidism. What was sequenced was blood. This chain links TRBV7-3 with TRBJ1-2; 10 bases agree with TRBD1. The CDR3 nucleotides are TGTGCCAGCAGCTTAACCGGGACAGGGGCCTATGGCTACACCTTC. Translation: CASSLTGTGAYGYTF.